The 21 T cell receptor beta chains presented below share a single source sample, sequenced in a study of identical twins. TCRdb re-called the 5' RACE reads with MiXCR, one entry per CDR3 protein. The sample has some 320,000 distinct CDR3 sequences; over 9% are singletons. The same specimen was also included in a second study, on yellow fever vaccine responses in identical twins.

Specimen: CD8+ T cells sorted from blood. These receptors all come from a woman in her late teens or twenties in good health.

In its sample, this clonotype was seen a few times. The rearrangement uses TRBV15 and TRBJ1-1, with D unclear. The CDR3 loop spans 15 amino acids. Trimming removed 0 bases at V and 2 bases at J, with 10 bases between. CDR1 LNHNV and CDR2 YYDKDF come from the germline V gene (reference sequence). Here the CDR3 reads CATSRDAGINTEAFF. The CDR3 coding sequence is TGTGCCACCAGCAGAGATGCGGGCATAAACACTGAAGCTTTCTTT.

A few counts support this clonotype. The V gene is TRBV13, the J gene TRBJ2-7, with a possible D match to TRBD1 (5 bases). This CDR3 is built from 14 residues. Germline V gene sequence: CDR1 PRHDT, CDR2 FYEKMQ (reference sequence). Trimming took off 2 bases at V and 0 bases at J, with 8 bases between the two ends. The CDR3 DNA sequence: TGTGCCAGCAGCTTAACAGGAGACTCCTACGAGCAGTACTTC. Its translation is CASSLTGDSYEQYF.

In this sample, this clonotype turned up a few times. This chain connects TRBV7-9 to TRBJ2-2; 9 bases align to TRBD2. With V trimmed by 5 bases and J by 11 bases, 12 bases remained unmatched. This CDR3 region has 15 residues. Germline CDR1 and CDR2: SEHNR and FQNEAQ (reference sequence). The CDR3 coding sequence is TGTGCCAGCAGCGACATGGGACTAGCCACCCCCGAGCTGTTTTTT. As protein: CASSDMGLATPELFF.

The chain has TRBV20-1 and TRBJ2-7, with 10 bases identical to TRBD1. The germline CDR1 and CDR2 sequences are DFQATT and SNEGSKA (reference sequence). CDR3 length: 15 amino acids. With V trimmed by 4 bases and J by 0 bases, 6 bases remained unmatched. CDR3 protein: CSAIHGTGVSYEQYV. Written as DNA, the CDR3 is TGCAGTGCTATTCACGGGACAGGGGTCTCCTACGAGCAGTACGTC.

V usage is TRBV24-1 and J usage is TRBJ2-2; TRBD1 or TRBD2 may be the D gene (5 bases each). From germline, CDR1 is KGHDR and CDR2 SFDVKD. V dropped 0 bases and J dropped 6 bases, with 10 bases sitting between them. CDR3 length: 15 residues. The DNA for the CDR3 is TGTGCCACCAGTGATTTGGCCGGGGCCGCCGGGGAGCTGTTTTTT. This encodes CATSDLAGAAGELFF.

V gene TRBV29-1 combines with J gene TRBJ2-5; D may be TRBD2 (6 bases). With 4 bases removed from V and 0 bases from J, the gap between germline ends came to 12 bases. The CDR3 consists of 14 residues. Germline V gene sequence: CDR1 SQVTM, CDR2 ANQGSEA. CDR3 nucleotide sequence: TGCAGCGTTGGTCGGCGGGGTGACCAAGAGACCCAGTACTTC. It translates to CSVGRRGDQETQYF.

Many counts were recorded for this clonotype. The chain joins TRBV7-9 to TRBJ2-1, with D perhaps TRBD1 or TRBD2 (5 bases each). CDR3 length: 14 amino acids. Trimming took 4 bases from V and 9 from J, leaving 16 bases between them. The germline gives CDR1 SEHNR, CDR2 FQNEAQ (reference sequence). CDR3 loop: CASSSPGQLAEQFF. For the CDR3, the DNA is TGTGCCAGCAGCTCCCCGGGGCAGTTGGCTGAGCAGTTCTTC.

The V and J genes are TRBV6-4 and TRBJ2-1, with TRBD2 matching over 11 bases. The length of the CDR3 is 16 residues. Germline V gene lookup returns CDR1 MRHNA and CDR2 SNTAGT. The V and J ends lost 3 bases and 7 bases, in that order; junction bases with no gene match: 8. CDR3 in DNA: TGTGCCAGCAGTGAGGAAATAGCGGGGGGGCGGAATGAGCAGTTCTTC. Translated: CASSEEIAGGRNEQFF.

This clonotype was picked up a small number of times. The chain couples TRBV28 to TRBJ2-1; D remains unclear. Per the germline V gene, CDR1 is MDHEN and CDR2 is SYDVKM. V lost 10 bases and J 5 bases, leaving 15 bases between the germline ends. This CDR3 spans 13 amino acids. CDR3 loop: CANIKSKDNEQFF. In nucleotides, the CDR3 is TGTGCCAACATAAAATCAAAGGACAATGAGCAGTTCTTC.

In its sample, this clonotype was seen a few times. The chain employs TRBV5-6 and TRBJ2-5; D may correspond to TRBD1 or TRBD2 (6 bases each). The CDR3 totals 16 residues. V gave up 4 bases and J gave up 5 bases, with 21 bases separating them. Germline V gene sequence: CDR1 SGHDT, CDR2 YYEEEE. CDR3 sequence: CASSTEGGGAFETQYF. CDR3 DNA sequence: TGTGCCAGCAGCACGGAGGGGGGCGGGGCGTTCGAGACCCAGTACTTC.

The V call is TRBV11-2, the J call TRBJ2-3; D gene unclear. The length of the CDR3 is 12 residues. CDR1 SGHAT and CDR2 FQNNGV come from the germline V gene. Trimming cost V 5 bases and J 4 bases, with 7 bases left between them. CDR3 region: CASSTRADTQYF. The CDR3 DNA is TGTGCCAGCAGCACCCGGGCAGATACGCAGTATTTT.

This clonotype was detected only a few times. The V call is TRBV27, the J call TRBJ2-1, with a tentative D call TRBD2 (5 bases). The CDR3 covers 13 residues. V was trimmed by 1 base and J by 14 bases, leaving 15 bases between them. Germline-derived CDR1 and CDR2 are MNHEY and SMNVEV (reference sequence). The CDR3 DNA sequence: TGTGCCAGCAGTTTATACGGGGAGCCCGGGGAGTTCTTC. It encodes CASSLYGEPGEFF.

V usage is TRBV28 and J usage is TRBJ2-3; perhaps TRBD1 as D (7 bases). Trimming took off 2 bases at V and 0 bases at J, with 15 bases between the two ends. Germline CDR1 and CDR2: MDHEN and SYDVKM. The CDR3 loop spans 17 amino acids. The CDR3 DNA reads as TGTGCCAGCAGTTTAGGAGGGACAGCCACTAGCACAGATACGCAGTATTTT. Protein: CASSLGGTATSTDTQYF.

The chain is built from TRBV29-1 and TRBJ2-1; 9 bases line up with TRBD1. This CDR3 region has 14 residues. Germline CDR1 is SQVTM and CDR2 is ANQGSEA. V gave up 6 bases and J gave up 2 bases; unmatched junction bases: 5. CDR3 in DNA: TGCAGCGTGTTGTGGGACAGGGCCTACAATGAGCAGTTCTTC. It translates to CSVLWDRAYNEQFF.

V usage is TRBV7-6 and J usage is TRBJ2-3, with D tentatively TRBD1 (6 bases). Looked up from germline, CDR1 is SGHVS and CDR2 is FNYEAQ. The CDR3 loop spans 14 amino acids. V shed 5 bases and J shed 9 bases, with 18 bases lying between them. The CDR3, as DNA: TGTGCCAGCAGCCTGGGGGCCCTCCCTGAGACGCAGTATTTT. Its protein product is CASSLGALPETQYF. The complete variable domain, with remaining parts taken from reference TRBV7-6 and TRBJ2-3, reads GAGVSQSPRYKVTKRGQDVALRCDPISGHVSLYWYRQALGQGPEFLTYFNYEAQQDKSGLPNDRFSAERPEGSISTLTIQRTEQRDSAMYRCASSLGALPETQYFGPGTRLTVL.

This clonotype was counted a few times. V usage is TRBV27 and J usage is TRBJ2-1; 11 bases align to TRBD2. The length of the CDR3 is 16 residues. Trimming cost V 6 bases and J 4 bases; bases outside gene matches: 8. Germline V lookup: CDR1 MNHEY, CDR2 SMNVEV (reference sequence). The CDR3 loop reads CASRDAGLAEYNEQFF. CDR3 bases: TGTGCCAGCAGGGATGCGGGACTAGCGGAGTACAATGAGCAGTTCTTC.

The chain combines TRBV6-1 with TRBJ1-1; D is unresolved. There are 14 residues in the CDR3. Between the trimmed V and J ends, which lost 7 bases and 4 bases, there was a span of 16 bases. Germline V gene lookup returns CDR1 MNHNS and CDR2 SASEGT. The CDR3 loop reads CASNSPEMGTEAFF. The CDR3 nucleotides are TGTGCCAGCAACTCCCCCGAAATGGGCACTGAAGCTTTCTTT.

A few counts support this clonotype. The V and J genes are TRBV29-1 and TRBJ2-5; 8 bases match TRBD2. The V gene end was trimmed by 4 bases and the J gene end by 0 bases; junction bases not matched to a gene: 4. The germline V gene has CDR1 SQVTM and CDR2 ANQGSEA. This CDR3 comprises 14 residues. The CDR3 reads CSVVRREDQETQYF. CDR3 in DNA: TGCAGCGTTGTTAGGCGGGAGGACCAAGAGACCCAGTACTTC.

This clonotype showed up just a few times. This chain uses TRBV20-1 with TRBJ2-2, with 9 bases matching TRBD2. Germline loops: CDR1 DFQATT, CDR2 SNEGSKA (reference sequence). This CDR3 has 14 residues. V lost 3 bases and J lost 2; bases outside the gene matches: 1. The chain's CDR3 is CSARTSGNTGELFF. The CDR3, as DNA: TGCAGTGCTAGGACTAGCGGTAACACCGGGGAGCTGTTTTTT.

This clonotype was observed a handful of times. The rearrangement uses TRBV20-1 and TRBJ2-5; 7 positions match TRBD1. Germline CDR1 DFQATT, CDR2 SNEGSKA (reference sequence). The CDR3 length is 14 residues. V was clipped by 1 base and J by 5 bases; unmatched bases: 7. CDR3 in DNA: TGCAGTGCTAGAGGAGAGGGGGCGCCCGAGACCCAGTACTTC. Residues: CSARGEGAPETQYF.

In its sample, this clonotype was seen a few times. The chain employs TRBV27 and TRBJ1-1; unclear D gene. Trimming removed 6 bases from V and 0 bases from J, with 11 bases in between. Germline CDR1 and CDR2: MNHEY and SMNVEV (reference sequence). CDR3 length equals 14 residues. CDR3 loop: CASRKGGLNTEAFF. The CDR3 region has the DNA TGTGCCAGCAGGAAGGGCGGCTTGAACACTGAAGCTTTCTTT.